This T cell receptor beta chain was sequenced in a study of T cell changes during pregnancy in multiple sclerosis. Clones were read by immunoSEQ multiplex PCR, and TCRdb kept only the in-frame ones, dropping some. The data contain roughly 58,000 clones, around 94% of them singletons. The V gene lost 7 bases and the J gene lost 2 bases, with 18 bases spanning the gap. Germline loops: CDR1 MDHEN, CDR2 SYDVKM. CDR3 length equals 15 residues. The TCR originated in a female donor with multiple sclerosis, enrolled in a pregnancy study. The source was CD8+ T cells from peripheral blood mononuclear cells, collected in the third trimester of pregnancy. This sequence joins TRBV28 and TRBJ2-7; a possible D gene is TRBD1 (6 bases). CDR3 DNA sequence: TGTGCCAGCACCCATCTGTTAACAGGGACCTACGAGCAGTACTTC. Protein: CASTHLLTGTYEQYF.